The text below deals with one T cell receptor (beta chain). The antigen is unknown. The entry originates in a study of cytomegalovirus exposure and HLA in healthy donors. Broader study findings: CMV antigen specificity was confirmed in vitro for a few CMV-associated chains. A further, later analysis showed that HLA-associated TCR beta chains (compared with equally common others) were more clonally expanded. Association of a missense DCLRE1C variant with TCR beta V- and J-gene trimming was reported in a later analysis.

Trimming left V 0 bases short and J 1 base short, with 13 bases between. CDR1 is SGHDT, CDR2 YYEEEE, per germline. The CDR3 totals 16 residues. Both 60 Vbeta primers and 13 Jbeta primers went into the PCR. Under the authors' procedure: Among the unique TCR beta chains that a later analysis counted, about 81 million in all, 10 million to 13 million were shared. Generated by immunoSEQ multiplex PCR, the TCRdb table keeps only in-frame clones and is missing some. The DNA was the basis for D and trimming; V, J and clone size are from that table. The table shows over 150,000 clones, with roughly 83% occurring only once.

This chain links TRBV5-6 with TRBJ1-1; possible D gene TRBD1, 6 bases. Sequences were obtained from PBMCs. This clonotype was sampled from a man aged 30 to 45 in good health and CMV-seropositive. In DNA form, the CDR3 reads TGTGCCAGCAGCTTGGCAGGGGTCCTAGGGAACACTGAAGCTTTCTTT. Protein: CASSLAGVLGNTEAFF.